These 21 T cell receptor beta chains came from one sample sequenced in a study of T cell responses to AZD1222 COVID-19 vaccine. Produced via immunoSEQ multiplex PCR; TCRdb's table is partial and in-frame only. Of about 92,000 clones listed, about nine tenths are singletons. This sample comprised peripheral blood, obtained on day 0 of AZD1222 vaccination. The receptor source for this set is an adult in good health.

The V and J genes are TRBV6-1 and TRBJ2-7, with D perhaps TRBD2 (5 bases). The germline V gene encodes CDR1 MNHNS and CDR2 SASEGT. V was clipped by 2 bases and J by 10 bases, with 18 bases between them. CDR3 size: 14 residues. The CDR3 here is CASSESFARARQYF. The CDR3 DNA reads as TGTGCCAGCAGTGAATCTTTTGCGAGGGCGCGACAGTACTTC.

The table lists this clone with a few counts. V usage is TRBV27 and J usage is TRBJ2-1; no clear D. V dropped 2 bases and J dropped 2 bases, with 7 bases sitting between them. The CDR3 runs 14 residues. CDR1 is MNHEY and CDR2 is SMNVEV in the germline V gene (reference sequence). The CDR3 sequence is CASSLARAYNEQFF. CDR3 sequence (DNA): TGTGCCAGCAGTTTAGCTCGCGCCTACAATGAGCAGTTCTTC.

This clone was picked up one time. The chain couples TRBV18 to TRBJ2-5, with 12 bases matching TRBD2. Unmatched junction bases numbered 7, after V lost 3 bases and J lost 5 bases. This CDR3 comprises 16 residues. Germline CDR1 is KGHSH and CDR2 is LQKENI. CDR3 DNA: TGTGCCAGCTCACCCTCACTAGCGGGGGGTGAGGAGACCCAGTACTTC. Encoded protein: CASSPSLAGGEETQYF. The full variable domain, its missing parts supplied by reference TRBV18 and TRBJ2-5, is NAGVMQNPRHLVRRRGQEARLRCSPMKGHSHVYWYRQLPEEGLKFMVYLQKENIIDESGMPKERFSAEFPKEGPSILRIQQVVRGDSAAYFCASSPSLAGGEETQYFGPGTRLLVL.

The J gene is TRBJ2-7, the V gene TRBV19; perhaps D is TRBD1 or TRBD2 (5 bases each). Deletions cut 4 bases from V and 0 bases from J, with 13 bases between. Germline V gene data show CDR1 as LNHDA and CDR2 as SQIVND (reference sequence). The CDR3 sequence is 15 residues long. This chain's CDR3 is CASSRGRLSSYEQYF. CDR3 in DNA: TGTGCCAGTAGTAGGGGACGACTAAGCTCCTACGAGCAGTACTTC.

V and J are TRBV19 and TRBJ2-1; 9 bases are shared with TRBD2. CDR3 length equals 14 residues. Germline V gives CDR1 LNHDA, CDR2 SQIVND (reference sequence). V lost 5 bases, J lost 7 bases, and 6 bases stayed unmatched. The chain's CDR3 is CASSSLAGSNEQFF. CDR3 coding DNA: TGTGCCAGTAGTTCACTAGCGGGTAGTAATGAGCAGTTCTTC.

V usage is TRBV5-6 and J usage is TRBJ2-2; D is undetermined. Trimming stripped 0 bases from V and 2 bases from J, with 8 bases between. The germline V gene encodes CDR1 SGHDT and CDR2 YYEEEE. This CDR3 region has 15 residues. The CDR3 bases are TGTGCCAGCAGCTTGGTCCAACTAAACACCGGGGAGCTGTTTTTT. This encodes CASSLVQLNTGELFF.

V and J are TRBV3-1 (or the pseudogene TRBV3-2) and TRBJ1-1, with 7 bases lining up with TRBD1. From germline, CDR1 is LGHDT and CDR2 YNNKEL (reference sequence). J gave up 1 base and V 3 bases, and 8 bases lay outside the gene matches. The CDR3 spans 16 residues. The CDR3 region has the DNA TGTGCCAGCAGCCAGGCCACAGGGGCTTCGAACACTGAAGCTTTCTTT. Encoded protein: CASSQATGASNTEAFF.

This chain links TRBV27 with TRBJ2-7, with a tentative D call TRBD1 (6 bases). Trimming left V 4 bases short and J 3 bases short, with 13 bases between. Germline V CDR1 and CDR2: MNHEY, SMNVEV (reference sequence). This CDR3 is 14 amino acids long. CDR3: CASSSQGQFYEQYF. CDR3 coding DNA: TGTGCCAGCAGTTCCCAAGGACAGTTCTACGAGCAGTACTTC.

V and J are TRBV29-1 and TRBJ1-2; TRBD1 matches at 8 bases. With 5 bases clipped from V and 4 bases from J, the junction kept 9 bases outside the gene matches. Germline CDR1 reads SQVTM; CDR2 reads ANQGSEA. This CDR3 region has 14 residues. CDR3 bases: TGCAGCGTTCCCGACAGGGGAGGGTTCTATGGCTACACCTTC. Translated: CSVPDRGGFYGYTF.

J is TRBJ1-5 and V is TRBV6-1; D is undetermined. CDR1 MNHNS and CDR2 SASEGT come from the germline V gene. The CDR3 loop spans 17 amino acids. V gave up 1 base and J gave up 0 bases, with 13 bases separating them. The CDR3 region has the DNA TGTGCCAGCAGTGAAGAATGGCCACCCAATAGCAATCAGCCCCAGCATTTT. Protein product: CASSEEWPPNSNQPQHF.

The J gene is TRBJ2-7, the V gene TRBV4-1; TRBD2 matches 10 bases. Germline-derived CDR1 and CDR2 are MGHRA and YSYEKL. V lost 1 base to trimming and J lost 3 bases; unmatched junction nucleotides: 6. The CDR3 loop spans 16 amino acids. This chain's CDR3 is CASSQVHSSGSYEQYF. The CDR3 region has the DNA TGCGCCAGCAGCCAAGTTCACTCTAGCGGGAGCTACGAGCAGTACTTC.

The chain links TRBV4-2 to TRBJ2-3; D possibly corresponds to TRBD1 (5 bases). CDR1 LGHNA and CDR2 YNFKEQ come from the germline V gene. V was pared by 0 bases and J by 4 bases, with 14 bases between. This CDR3 is built from 16 residues. CDR3 protein: CASSQDGARGADTQYF. CDR3 coding DNA: TGTGCCAGCAGCCAAGATGGGGCTCGTGGCGCAGATACGCAGTATTTT.

This clone is a singleton in its sample. The chain combines TRBV3-1 (or the pseudogene TRBV3-2) with TRBJ1-4; D is uncertain. The germline CDR1 and CDR2 sequences are LGHDT and YNNKEL (reference sequence). The V and J ends lost 1 base and 7 bases respectively, with 10 bases between them. CDR3 size: 14 residues. CDR3 nucleotides: TGTGCCAGCAGCCAAGTGGCGGGTCTTGAAAAACTGTTTTTT. This gives the protein CASSQVAGLEKLFF.

The CDR3 DNA follows: TGTGCCAGTAGACATCTAGCGGTCGGGGAGCTGTTTTTT. Amino acids: CASRHLAVGELFF. The chain combines TRBV19 with TRBJ2-2, with 7 bases lining up with TRBD2. This CDR3 is 13 amino acids long. V was clipped by 6 bases and J by 7 bases; unmatched bases: 5. Germline V gene lookup returns CDR1 LNHDA and CDR2 SQIVND (reference sequence).

As DNA, the CDR3 is TGTGCCAGCAGTGGAGCGGGGTACTCCTACGAGCAGTACTTC. Protein sequence: CASSGAGYSYEQYF. The J gene is TRBJ2-7, the V gene TRBV6-1, with 7 bases matching TRBD2. The CDR3 is 14 amino acids. Per germline, CDR1 MNHNS and CDR2 SASEGT. J lost 0 bases, V lost 4 bases, and 3 bases had no gene match.

The V call is TRBV6-5, the J call TRBJ1-1; 11 bases match TRBD1. Trimming at V came to 0 bases and at J to 8 bases, leaving 2 bases not matched to a gene. The CDR3 contains 14 residues. In germline, CDR1 is MNHEY, CDR2 SVGAGI. The CDR3 DNA reads TGTGCCAGCAGTTACTCCGGGACAGGGGGGGAAGCTTTCTTT. Translated: CASSYSGTGGEAFF.

The chain has TRBV28 and TRBJ2-7, with D unclear. Germline CDR1 MDHEN, CDR2 SYDVKM. The CDR3 consists of 13 residues. V lost 8 bases and J 2 bases, leaving 13 bases between the germline ends. This CDR3 is CASGGLAPYEQYF. The CDR3 nucleotides read TGTGCCAGCGGTGGCCTCGCCCCCTACGAGCAGTACTTC.

This rearrangement joins TRBV5-1 to TRBJ1-2; TRBD1 matches 9 bases. The ends lost 5 bases at V and 5 bases at J; junction bases unmatched: 7. In germline, CDR1 is SGHRS, CDR2 YFSETQ. The CDR3 has 14 amino acids. The CDR3 region has the DNA TGCGCCAGCAGAACCGGGACAGGGTTATATGGCTACACCTTC. Translating it yields CASRTGTGLYGYTF.

The V and J genes are TRBV6-6 and TRBJ1-3; D unclear. The V end lost 0 bases, the J end lost 2 bases, and 11 bases lay between the germline ends. The length of the CDR3 is 16 residues. Germline lookup yields CDR1 MNHNY and CDR2 SVGAGI (reference sequence). The CDR3 nucleotides are TGTGCCAGCAGTTACTCGGCGGCAGGCCCTGGAAACACCATATATTTT. It codes for CASSYSAAGPGNTIYF.

Only one count was recorded for this clone. The chain combines TRBV5-1 with TRBJ2-7; D gene uncertain. Deletions cut 0 bases from V and 3 bases from J, with 10 bases between. The CDR3 loop spans 14 amino acids. Germline lookup yields CDR1 SGHRS and CDR2 YFSETQ. CDR3 bases: TGCGCCAGCAGCTTGGGCCAGGCGGACTACGAGCAGTACTTC. Protein: CASSLGQADYEQYF.

The V and J genes are TRBV3-1 (or the pseudogene TRBV3-2) and TRBJ1-6; unclear D gene. The germline V gene encodes CDR1 LGHDT and CDR2 YNNKEL (reference sequence). The CDR3 covers 13 residues. V lost 4 bases to trimming and J lost 6 bases, with 7 bases between them. CDR3 residues: CASSPQFNSPLHF. CDR3 nucleotide sequence: TGTGCCAGCAGCCCTCAATTTAATTCACCCCTCCACTTT.